This T cell receptor (beta chain) was documented in a study of tissue T cells after allogeneic stem cell transplantation. As concerns this clone: Antigen: not known. Here the gene names and germline are mouse.

Sequencing of TCRbeta CDR3 at survey depth gave sequences and template counts. The repertoire was sequenced with immunoSEQ multiplex PCR; TCRdb's copy has only in-frame clones and lacks some. The sample lists 1,500 or so clones, around 56% occurring once. Specified time point: mouse harvest day 14 after allogeneic transplant. Each mouse received 10^7 T-cell-depleted marrow cells plus 10^6 splenic CD5+ T cells by tail vein. This mouse GVHD model was MHC-mismatched B6 to BALB/c, profiled day 7 or 14. Study-wide points: TCR repertoires tracked anatomic similarity, regardless of disease or transplant status. Some tissue clones might be persisting host cells; their alloreactivity or antigen specificity was not determined.

Specimen: liver tissue. The receptor was isolated from a female BALB/c mouse given C57BL/6 T cells with graft-versus-host disease after an allogeneic hematopoietic cell transplant.

The sequenced part of the CDR3 DNA is TGTGCCAGCGGTGTCGCGGGGGGGGGCTCCTATGAACAGTAC. This sequence encodes CASGVAGGGSYEQY. From start to end, the CDR3 is CASGVAGGGSYEQYF. The chain carries TRBV13-2 and TRBJ2-7, with TRBD2 identical over 7 bases. The read is 1 residue too short to cover the CDR3 end, so that end is filled in from the germline J gene. Trimming at V came to 3 bases and at J to 0 bases, leaving 6 bases not matched to a gene. CDR1 and CDR2 from the germline V gene are NNHNN and SYGAGS (reference sequence). This CDR3 contains 15 residues.